What follows are 31 T cell receptor beta chains derived from one specimen sequenced in a study of kidney transplant recipient with SARS-CoV-2 infection. Using its own MiXCR run on the reads, TCRdb lists one record per CDR3 protein. The sample includes 250,000 or so distinct CDR3 sequences, 25% to 35% of them seen just once. The input for sequencing was a blood sample, taken at baseline and between days 110 and 120 from a kidney transplant recipient. Every receptor here comes from a male patient in his thirties who had COVID-19 and was a kidney transplant recipient. The graft donor may have contributed some T cells.

The chain recombines TRBV28 with TRBJ1-2; D not resolved. Germline values: CDR1 MDHEN, CDR2 SYDVKM. There are 17 residues in the CDR3. V was trimmed by 5 bases and J by 4 bases, leaving 23 bases between them. The CDR3 DNA sequence: TGTGCCAGCAGTGGGTTTACTCCTCGACGAAAGACCTATGGCTACACCTTC. It is translated as CASSGFTPRRKTYGYTF.

This clonotype has a count of ten or more. The chain employs TRBV23-1 and TRBJ1-6; 8 bases match TRBD1. TRBV23-1 carries the ORF label, with uncertain function. The CDR3 contains 15 residues. V lost 3 bases to trimming and J lost 10 bases; unmatched junction nucleotides: 8. CDR3 residues: CASSQPRGLESPLHF. In nucleotides, the CDR3 is TGCGCCAGCAGTCAGCCCAGGGGGCTAGAATCACCCCTCCACTTT.

This clonotype was counted at least ten times. The V and J genes are TRBV7-9 and TRBJ2-7; D may be TRBD2 (6 bases). There are 14 residues in the CDR3. Trimming stripped 4 bases from V and 4 bases from J, with 14 bases between. Germline V gene sequence: CDR1 SEHNR, CDR2 FQNEAQ (reference sequence). In DNA form, the CDR3 reads TGTGCCAGCAGCTACCTAACGGGAGCGTACGAGCAGTACTTC. Amino acid sequence: CASSYLTGAYEQYF.

Concerning this clonotype itself: This may arise from a read error, as a much more abundant clone is one base away. It is unclear where the CDR3 begins or ends on the DNA, so no DNA is shown, and the CDR3 is as TCRdb lists it. The genes are TRBV7-5 and TRBJ1-2. TRBV7-5 counts as a pseudogene. A total of 19 residues make up the CDR3, ends included. Here the CDR3 reads CISVPELVVEVGKAYGYTF.

This clonotype was counted once. A single base separates this from a much larger clone, so it may be a read error. The rearrangement uses TRBV7-6 and TRBJ1-2; unclear D gene. The V gene's germline CDR1 is SGHVS and CDR2 FNYEAQ. CDR3 length equals 17 residues. V was shortened by 5 bases and J by 4 bases, with 23 bases between the two germline ends. In DNA form, the CDR3 reads TGTGCCAGCAGCGTTGAAGATAAGTGCCGAAAGACCTATGGCTACACCTTC. This sequence encodes CASSVEDKCRKTYGYTF.

As for this clonotype: A single base separates this from a much larger clone, so it may be a read error. The V and J genes are TRBV30 and TRBJ2-2, with D unclear. Trimming left V 3 bases short and J 5 bases short, with 16 bases between. The CDR3 covers 15 residues. Germline V CDR1 and CDR2: GTSNPN, SVGIG (reference sequence). DNA for the CDR3: TGTGCCTGGAGGGGTAGCCGGAGAAGAACCGGGGAGCTGTTTTTT. Its protein is CAWRGSRRRTGELFF.

This clonotype was observed many times. This rearrangement joins TRBV7-2 to TRBJ2-5; D is undetermined. Germline CDR1 is SGHTA and CDR2 is FQGNSA. CDR3 length equals 15 residues. V lost 5 bases and J lost 2, with 15 bases in between. CDR3 amino acids: CASSPVRGGQETQYF. The CDR3, as DNA: TGTGCCAGCAGCCCAGTGCGAGGTGGTCAAGAGACCCAGTACTTC. The full variable domain, rest sourced from reference TRBV7-2 and TRBJ2-5, is GAGVSQSPSNKVTEKGKDVELRCDPISGHTALYWYRQSLGQGLEFLIYFQGNSAPDKSGLPSDRFSAERTGGSVSTLTIQRTQQEDSAVYLCASSPVRGGQETQYFGPGTRLLVL.

On this clonotype: One base away lies a much larger clone, so this may be a sequencing read error. The chain has TRBV3-1 and TRBJ2-5; D unclear. The CDR3 is 17 amino acids. Germline CDR1 is LGHDT and CDR2 is YNNKEL (reference sequence). V was pared by 5 bases and J by 5 bases, with 24 bases between. CDR3 sequence reads: CASSAPIPISSSETQYF. The CDR3 DNA reads as TGTGCCAGCAGCGCGCCCATTCCCATTTCTTCCTCTGAGACCCAGTACTTC.

Concerning this clonotype itself: A much larger clone differs by one base, so this may be a read error. CDR3 protein: CASSLNGEGYGDTF. The CDR3 nucleotides are TGTGCCAGCAGCTTAAATGGGGAGGGCTATGGCGACACCTTC. The chain joins TRBV7-9 to TRBJ1-2; D gene unclear. CDR3 length: 14 amino acids. Germline V CDR1 and CDR2: SEHNR, FQNEAQ (reference sequence).

Comments on this clonotype: Being one base from a much bigger clone, this may be a read error. This chain connects TRBV5-1 to TRBJ2-1, with 9 bases matching TRBD1. Germline V gene lookup returns CDR1 SGHRS and CDR2 YFSETQ. CDR3 length: 16 residues. Unmatched junction bases numbered 8, after V lost 4 bases and J lost 3 bases. In DNA form, the CDR3 reads TGCGCCAGCAGCGGGGACAGGGATTTTCTCTACAATGAGCAGTTCTTC. This encodes CASSGDRDFLYNEQFF.

Turning to this clonotype: Given a much more abundant clone one base away, this may be a read error. The J gene is TRBJ1-2, the V gene TRBV20-1; TRBD1 matches at 10 bases. Germline CDR1 is DFQATT and CDR2 is SNEGSKA (reference sequence). This CDR3 region has 12 residues. CDR3 nucleotides: TGCGGTGCTTGGACAGGGGGAGGGGGCTACACCTTC. This translates into CGAWTGGGGYTF.

The chain joins TRBV6-5 to TRBJ2-5; 9 bases fit TRBD2. The J segment lost 2 bases and the V segment lost 5 bases, leaving 6 bases of the junction unmatched. Germline CDR1 MNHEY, CDR2 SVGAGI. The length of the CDR3 is 15 residues. The CDR3 protein is CASSQAGGTQETQYF. For the CDR3, the DNA is TGTGCCAGCAGTCAGGCGGGAGGGACGCAAGAGACCCAGTACTTC.

The rearrangement uses TRBV3-1 and TRBJ2-5, with D unresolved. V was shortened by 5 bases and J by 5 bases, with 24 bases between the two germline ends. The CDR3 consists of 17 residues. Germline values: CDR1 LGHDT, CDR2 YNNKEL (reference sequence). In DNA form, the CDR3 reads TGTGCCAGCAGCTTACGGCTTCCCATTCCTTTCTCTGAGACCCAGTACTTC. Translated, it gives CASSLRLPIPFSETQYF.

This clonotype was detected many times. The chain couples TRBV6-4 to TRBJ1-4; D is ambiguous. Trimming pared 2 bases from V and 5 bases from J, leaving 18 bases between. The germline V gene has CDR1 MRHNA and CDR2 SNTAGT. There are 17 residues in the CDR3. The DNA for the CDR3 is TGTGCCAGCAGTGACGACCTGGTTTCCGAAAGCAATGAAAAACTGTTTTTT. Translating it yields CASSDDLVSESNEKLFF.

Of note for this clonotype: A read error is possible here, since a much larger clone lies one base away. The chain has TRBV29-1 and TRBJ2-2, with D perhaps matching TRBD2 (6 bases). Germline V lookup: CDR1 SQVTM, CDR2 ANQGSEA. The CDR3 totals 12 residues. In nucleotides, the CDR3 is TGCAGCGTTGAAGGAGGGTCCGGGGGGCTGTTTTTT. This translates into CSVEGGSGGLFF.

This clonotype was counted many times. The V call is TRBV3-1, the J call TRBJ2-2; D is undetermined. Per germline, CDR1 LGHDT and CDR2 YNNKEL (reference sequence). Trimming pared 5 bases from V and 5 bases from J, leaving 24 bases between. This CDR3 has 18 residues. The CDR3 nucleotides are TGTGCCAGCAGCGGTGTTGTTCCCATTTCAGGCTTGACCGGGGAGCTGTTTTTT. This encodes CASSGVVPISGLTGELFF.

This clonotype has a count of ten or more. The chain carries TRBV29-1 and TRBJ2-2, with 8 bases matching TRBD1. Looked up from germline, CDR1 is SQVTM and CDR2 is ANQGSEA. V was pared by 4 bases and J by 7 bases, with 8 bases of the junction left unmatched. The CDR3 spans 14 residues. DNA for the CDR3: TGCAGCGTTGCACAGGGGGTAGGAATCGGGGAGCTGTTTTTT. Translated: CSVAQGVGIGELFF.

As concerns this clonotype: A much larger clonotype is one base distant, so this may be a read error. The chain couples TRBV4-3 to TRBJ1-1; 7 bases fit TRBD1. The CDR3 is 15 amino acids. The germline CDR1 and CDR2 sequences are LGHNA and YSLEER. The CDR3 loop is CAGSQINRGNTEAFF. Written as DNA, the CDR3 is TGCGCCGGCAGCCAGATTAACAGGGGGAACACTGAAGCTTTCTTT.

The rearrangement uses TRBV5-1 and TRBJ2-1; TRBD2 is a possible D gene (5 bases). CDR3 length: 14 amino acids. Trimming removed 2 bases from V and 3 bases from J, with 9 bases in between. The germline CDR1 and CDR2 sequences are SGHRS and YFSETQ. The CDR3 nucleotides are TGCGCCAGCAGCTTACGGGGTTTCTACAATGAGCAGTTCTTC. Its protein product is CASSLRGFYNEQFF.

Regarding this clonotype: As the CDR3 is not closed by the conserved phenylalanine or tryptophan, this likely results from a read error. The chain uses TRBV5-6 and TRBJ2-1; D gene uncertain. V was trimmed by 2 bases and J by 4 bases, leaving 13 bases between them. In germline, CDR1 is SGHDT, CDR2 YYEEEE. This CDR3 is built from 15 residues. CDR3 residues: CASSFKDGIYNEQFL. CDR3 DNA sequence: TGTGCCAGCAGCTTTAAAGATGGTATTTACAATGAGCAGTTCCTC.

This clonotype was observed at least ten times. The V gene is TRBV19, the J gene TRBJ1-4; D gene uncertain. The CDR3 contains 14 residues. Germline V gives CDR1 LNHDA, CDR2 SQIVND (reference sequence). V lost 7 bases, J lost 2 bases, and 11 bases lay in between. CDR3: CASTGGWTNEKLFF. The CDR3 coding sequence is TGTGCCAGTACGGGAGGTTGGACTAATGAAAAACTGTTTTTT.

This clonotype was seen at least ten times. The rearrangement links TRBV7-9 to TRBJ1-1; the match to TRBD1 covers 8 bases. Losses at the gene ends were 3 bases for V and 11 bases for J; bases not matched to a gene: 2. This CDR3 is 11 amino acids long. The germline CDR1 and CDR2 sequences are SEHNR and FQNEAQ (reference sequence). The CDR3 bases are TGTGCCAGCAGCTTCCGGGACAGGGCTTTCTTT. It yields the protein CASSFRDRAFF.

Worth noting for this clonotype: A read error may be the cause here, since a much bigger clone is one base away. The rearrangement links TRBV15 to TRBJ1-2, with D unclear. Looked up from germline, CDR1 is LNHNV and CDR2 is YYDKDF (reference sequence). This CDR3 has 17 amino acids. CDR3: CAISQSKRCGKTYGYTF. CDR3 nucleotides: TGTGCCATCAGCCAATCTAAAAGGTGTGGAAAGACCTATGGCTACACCTTC.

This clonotype was detected a few times. The rearrangement links TRBV7-2 to TRBJ2-3, with TRBD1 identical over 7 bases. In germline, CDR1 is SGHTA, CDR2 FQGNSA. The ends lost 3 bases at V and 3 bases at J; junction bases unmatched: 9. The CDR3 has 16 amino acids. DNA for the CDR3: TGTGCCAGCAGCTTTTGGATCACAGGGGTAACAGATACGCAGTATTTT. Amino acids: CASSFWITGVTDTQYF. Looking up the rest from reference TRBV7-2 and TRBJ2-3 gives the full variable domain: GAGVSQSPSNKVTEKGKDVELRCDPISGHTALYWYRQSLGQGLEFLIYFQGNSAPDKSGLPSDRFSAERTGGSVSTLTIQRTQQEDSAVYLCASSFWITGVTDTQYFGPGTRLTVL.

On this clonotype: This may be a read error: a much more frequent sequence differs by one nucleotide. The chain links TRBV30 to TRBJ1-2; D remains unclear. In germline, CDR1 is GTSNPN, CDR2 SVGIG (reference sequence). This CDR3 region has 13 residues. As DNA, the CDR3 is TGTGCCTGGAGTGTACGAGGATGGATTGGCAACACCTTC. Translation gives CAWSVRGWIGNTF.

At least ten counts were recorded for this clonotype. The chain has TRBV19 and TRBJ1-2; a weak D match, TRBD1 (5 bases). CDR3 length: 15 amino acids. Germline CDR1 LNHDA, CDR2 SQIVND (reference sequence). Trimming pared 5 bases from V and 8 bases from J, leaving 21 bases between. The DNA for the CDR3 is TGTGCCAGTAGTCCCGGGACCGCCCTTAAGGAGGGCTACACCTTC. It specifies CASSPGTALKEGYTF. The entire variable domain, with the rest obtained from reference TRBV19 and TRBJ1-2, is as follows: DGGITQSPKYLFRKEGQNVTLSCEQNLNHDAMYWYRQDPGQGLRLIYYSQIVNDFQKGDIAEGYSVSREKKESFPLTVTSAQKNPTAFYLCASSPGTALKEGYTFGSGTRLTVV.

Notes on this clonotype: A read error may be the cause here, since a much bigger clone is one base away. V gene TRBV3-1 combines with J gene TRBJ1-1; 7 bases are a match to TRBD1. This CDR3 contains 13 residues. V shed 10 bases and J 3 bases; nucleotides not matched to a gene: 8. The germline V gene has CDR1 LGHDT and CDR2 YNNKEL (reference sequence). CDR3 coding DNA: TGTGCCAACAACAGGGGATTGCACACTGAAGCTTTCTTT. Amino acid sequence: CANNRGLHTEAFF. The full variable domain, its missing parts supplied by reference TRBV3-1 and TRBJ1-1, is DTAVSQTPKYLVTQMGNDKSIKCEQNLGHDTMYWYKQDSKKFLKIMFSYNNKELIINETVPNRFSPKSPDKAHLNLHINSLELGDSAVYFCANNRGLHTEAFFGQGTRLTVV.

CDR3 region: CASPLSYSRKTYGYTF. DNA for the CDR3: TGTGCCAGCCCCCTCTCGTACTCAAGAAAGACCTATGGCTACACCTTC. The rearrangement uses TRBV9 and TRBJ1-2; no firm D call. V dropped 7 bases and J dropped 4 bases, with 23 bases sitting between them. The CDR3 runs 16 residues. The germline CDR1 and CDR2 sequences are SGDLS and YYNGEE. Full variable domain (missing parts from reference TRBV9 and TRBJ1-2): DSGVTQTPKHLITATGQRVTLRCSPRSGDLSVYWYQQSLDQGLQFLIQYYNGEERAKGNILERFSAQQFPDLHSELNLSSLELGDSALYFCASPLSYSRKTYGYTFGSGTRLTVV.

The chain joins TRBV8-2 to TRBJ2-6; TRBD2, the D gene given by the table, was not confirmed from the DNA. TRBV8-2 is recorded as a pseudogene. The CDR3 covers 17 residues. The CDR3 coding sequence is TGTGGCAACTCTGGGAGGATAACACAAAGTCGGGCCAACATCCTGACTTTC. The encoded protein is CGNSGRITQSRANILTF.

This clonotype was observed at least ten times. V is TRBV18 and J is TRBJ2-1, with 11 bases matching TRBD2. V was pared by 3 bases and J by 2 bases, with 9 bases of the junction left unmatched. This CDR3 has 18 amino acids. Germline V gene lookup returns CDR1 KGHSH and CDR2 LQKENI. In DNA, the CDR3 is TGTGCCAGCTCACCCCCGGGGCTAGCGGGAGGTCCCTACAATGAGCAGTTCTTC. Translated, it gives CASSPPGLAGGPYNEQFF.

Note on this clonotype: One base away lies a much larger clone, so this may be a sequencing read error. The CDR3 nucleotides are TGTGCCGGCAGCCCCTTGGGGGTGGGTGAAAAACTGTTTTTT. Translated, it gives CAGSPLGVGEKLFF. The V and J genes are TRBV3-1 and TRBJ1-4, with D perhaps TRBD1 (5 bases). Germline values: CDR1 LGHDT, CDR2 YNNKEL (reference sequence). This CDR3 comprises 14 residues. The entire variable domain, with the rest obtained from reference TRBV3-1 and TRBJ1-4, is as follows: DTAVSQTPKYLVTQMGNDKSIKCEQNLGHDTMYWYKQDSKKFLKIMFSYNNKELIINETVPNRFSPKSPDKAHLNLHINSLELGDSAVYFCAGSPLGVGEKLFFGSGTQLSVL.